These 28 T cell receptor beta chains were sequenced from one sample in a study of Graves' ophthalmopathy and Graves' hyperthyroidism. Amplifying from RNA transcripts, the study obtained TCR beta CDR3 regions. Amplification began with first-round RT-PCR using HTBI primers, then second-round multiplex PCR was performed. TCRdb fed the multiplex PCR reads into MiXCR, producing one record per CDR3 protein. Of a few hundred thousand distinct CDR3 sequences listed, about 18% were seen once; the top ten hold approximately 2.4%. The sequenced sample consisted of peripheral blood. These receptors came from an adult woman with stable Graves' hyperthyroidism.

This clonotype was recorded many times. V is TRBV4-1 and J is TRBJ1-2; tentatively, D is TRBD1 (6 bases). CDR3 length: 13 residues. V was trimmed by 2 bases and J by 2 bases, leaving 6 bases between them. The germline V gene has CDR1 MGHRA and CDR2 YSYEKL. The CDR3 DNA is TGCGCCAGCAGCCAACAGGGGAACTATGGCTACACCTTC. It yields the protein CASSQQGNYGYTF.

This clonotype showed up many times. The J gene is TRBJ1-5, the V gene TRBV6-1, with D hard to call. V was cut by 8 bases and J by 2 bases, with 7 bases left in between. This CDR3 is 12 amino acids long. Germline CDR1 reads MNHNS; CDR2 reads SASEGT. DNA for the CDR3: TGTGCCAGCGGTAAGGGCAATCAGCCCCAGCATTTT. Translation gives CASGKGNQPQHF.

This clonotype was detected many times. The chain is built from TRBV7-8 and TRBJ2-2, with a possible D match to TRBD2 (6 bases). This CDR3 region has 14 residues. V was clipped by 3 bases and J by 5 bases, with 10 bases between them. The germline V gene encodes CDR1 SGHVS and CDR2 FQNEAQ. The CDR3 DNA reads TGTGCCAGCAGCTTGGCGGGGTGGACCGGGGAGCTGTTTTTT. Residues: CASSLAGWTGELFF.

A note on this clonotype: This clone may be a read error of a much larger clone one base away. J is TRBJ2-7 and V is TRBV4-3; D is undetermined. The V gene's germline CDR1 is LGHNA and CDR2 YSLEER. V was trimmed by 0 bases and J by 0 bases, leaving 6 bases between them. CDR3 length: 14 residues. CDR3 protein: CASSQDRSSYEQYF. The CDR3 region has the DNA TGCGCCAGCAGCCAAGACAGGAGCTCCTACGAGCAGTACTTC.

This clonotype was seen only a few times. This rearrangement joins TRBV11-1 to TRBJ2-2; a weak D match, TRBD1 (5 bases). The CDR3 covers 18 residues. CDR1 SGHAT and CDR2 FQDESV come from the germline V gene (reference sequence). Trimming left V 0 bases short and J 0 bases short, with 14 bases between. The CDR3: CASSLALTGLANTGELFF. The CDR3 DNA is TGTGCCAGCAGCTTAGCCCTTACAGGCCTAGCGAACACCGGGGAGCTGTTTTTT.

This clonotype was seen at least ten times. CDR3 sequence (DNA): TGCAGCGTCGGAGGGACGTCCTACGAGCAGTACTTC. Protein sequence: CSVGGTSYEQYF. The chain has TRBV29-1 and TRBJ2-7, with D possibly being TRBD2 (6 bases). There are 12 residues in the CDR3. Germline V gene data show CDR1 as SQVTM and CDR2 as ANQGSEA. V dropped 6 bases and J dropped 1 base, with 10 bases sitting between them.

With regard to this clonotype: The germline gene is not matched at one end of the junction; a read error may be the cause. V is TRBV18 and J is TRBJ1-5, with D uncertain. CDR1 KGHSH and CDR2 LQKENI come from the germline V gene. This CDR3 spans 14 amino acids. CDR3 nucleotide sequence: TGTACCAGCTCACCCGGATTTAGCAATCAGCCCCAGCATTTT. It is translated as CTSSPGFSNQPQHF.

Note on this clonotype: A much larger clone differs from this one at a single base, so this may be a read error. The chain links TRBV12-3 or TRBV12-4 to TRBJ2-2, with D maybe TRBD2 (5 bases). The CDR3 is 15 residues long. In nucleotides, the CDR3 is TGTGCCAGCAGTCCAAGGACGGTGAACACCGGGGAGCTGTGTTTT. This codes for CASSPRTVNTGELCF.

This clonotype was detected many times. V gene TRBV29-1 combines with J gene TRBJ1-2, with a possible D match to TRBD1 (5 bases). This CDR3 is built from 12 residues. The germline V and J ends were trimmed by 3 bases and 7 bases, with 12 bases remaining between them. Looked up from germline, CDR1 is SQVTM and CDR2 is ANQGSEA. CDR3 in DNA: TGCAGCGTTGATGAGCAGGGCCTTGGCTACACCTTC. Translation: CSVDEQGLGYTF.

The chain couples TRBV19 to TRBJ2-1; D is unresolved. The V gene's germline CDR1 is LNHDA and CDR2 SQIVND (reference sequence). V lost 7 bases to trimming and J lost 5 bases, with 18 bases between them. The CDR3 contains 15 residues. The CDR3 here is CASTPLLENHNEQFF. CDR3 nucleotide sequence: TGTGCCAGTACCCCCTTGTTGGAGAACCACAATGAGCAGTTCTTC. Using reference TRBV19 and TRBJ2-1 for the parts outside the CDR3, the full variable domain is DGGITQSPKYLFRKEGQNVTLSCEQNLNHDAMYWYRQDPGQGLRLIYYSQIVNDFQKGDIAEGYSVSREKKESFPLTVTSAQKNPTAFYLCASTPLLENHNEQFFGPGTRLTVL.

V is TRBV2 and J is TRBJ1-5; D is uncertain. Trimming cost V 7 bases and J 0 bases, with 4 bases left between them. The CDR3 extends over 12 amino acids. Germline V gene sequence: CDR1 SNHLY, CDR2 FYNNEI. DNA for the CDR3: TGTGCCAGCACATATAGCAATCAGCCCCAGCATTTT. Protein product: CASTYSNQPQHF.

Comment on this clonotype: One end of the junction fails to match germline, which may point to a read error. The chain couples TRBV11-3 to TRBJ2-1, with TRBD2 matching 12 bases. CDR3 length equals 18 residues. CDR1 SGHNT and CDR2 YENEEA come from the germline V gene. CDR3 amino acids: CASSFGGTSGFSYNGQFF. The CDR3 coding sequence is TGTGCCAGCAGCTTTGGGGGGACTAGCGGGTTTTCCTACAATGGGCAGTTCTTC.

This clonotype has a handful of counts. The chain joins TRBV4-2 to TRBJ1-3; D is ambiguous. The germline gives CDR1 LGHNA, CDR2 YNFKEQ. V was pared by 0 bases and J by 0 bases, with 12 bases between. The CDR3 sequence is 17 residues long. The CDR3 bases are TGTGCCAGCAGCCAAGATAGATCCGCTTACTCTGGAAACACCATATATTTT. The encoded protein is CASSQDRSAYSGNTIYF.

J is TRBJ2-7 and V is TRBV13; no clear D. The germline CDR1 and CDR2 sequences are PRHDT and FYEKMQ (reference sequence). CDR3 length equals 13 residues. Trimming pared 4 bases from V and 5 bases from J, leaving 12 bases between. The CDR3 loop reads CASSYVRTHEQYF. The CDR3 region has the DNA TGTGCCAGCAGCTACGTCCGAACCCACGAGCAGTACTTC.

Many counts were recorded for this clonotype. The J gene is TRBJ2-5, the V gene TRBV30, with D uncertain. CDR1 and CDR2 from the germline V gene are GTSNPN and SVGIG (reference sequence). V lost 0 bases to trimming and J lost 5 bases, with 10 bases between them. This CDR3 has 13 residues. The CDR3 nucleotides read TGTGCCTGGAGTGTAGGCAGTGGGGAGACCCAGTACTTC. Amino acids: CAWSVGSGETQYF.

This clonotype was seen repeatedly, ten times or more. The germline gene is not matched at one end of the junction; a read error may be the cause. The chain is built from TRBV20-1 and TRBJ1-1, with no clear D. CDR3 length: 12 residues. Germline assignment: CDR1 DFQATT and CDR2 SNEGSKA (reference sequence). In DNA form, the CDR3 reads TGCAGTGCTAGGACGGTGAACACTGAAACTTTCTTT. Its protein is CSARTVNTETFF.

This clonotype has ten or more counts. The chain carries TRBV2 and TRBJ1-5; D is undetermined. CDR1 is SNHLY and CDR2 is FYNNEI in the germline V gene. Deletions cut 8 bases from V and 6 bases from J, with 14 bases between. The CDR3 runs 13 residues. CDR3 sequence reads: CASRGGEGQPQHF. The CDR3 coding sequence is TGTGCCAGCCGCGGTGGGGAGGGTCAGCCCCAGCATTTT. The full variable domain, in which reference TRBV2 and TRBJ1-5 provide the parts outside the CDR3, is EPEVTQTPSHQVTQMGQEVILRCVPISNHLYFYWYRQILGQKVEFLVSFYNNEISEKSEIFDDQFSVERPDGSNFTLKIRSTKLEDSAMYFCASRGGEGQPQHFGDGTRLSIL.

This chain links TRBV7-2 with TRBJ2-6; D remains unclear. The V end was cut by 5 bases, the J end by 0 bases, with 8 bases between. The CDR3 spans 15 residues. Germline V gives CDR1 SGHTA, CDR2 FQGNSA. CDR3 protein: CASSPSHSGANVLTF. CDR3 sequence (DNA): TGTGCCAGCAGCCCGAGTCACTCTGGGGCCAACGTCCTGACTTTC.

This clonotype was seen many times. This chain joins TRBV12-3 or TRBV12-4 and TRBJ1-1; D perhaps matches TRBD1 (5 bases). CDR3 size: 19 residues. Trimming cost V 3 bases and J 4 bases, with 27 bases left between them. The CDR3: CASSFWLPSSGGVGTEAFF. DNA for the CDR3: TGTGCCAGCAGTTTTTGGTTGCCGTCGTCGGGGGGAGTAGGCACTGAAGCTTTCTTT.

In its sample, this clonotype was seen many times. The rearrangement joins TRBV9 to TRBJ2-7; D is unclear. The length of the CDR3 is 12 residues. The V gene's germline CDR1 is SGDLS and CDR2 YYNGEE. The V end was cut by 3 bases, the J end by 1 base, with 5 bases between. The CDR3 here is CASSEPSYEQYF. The CDR3 DNA reads TGTGCCAGCAGCGAGCCTTCCTACGAGCAGTACTTC.

In its sample, this clonotype was seen many times. The rearrangement links TRBV7-2 to TRBJ1-1; D not certain. The CDR3 loop spans 11 amino acids. Germline assignment: CDR1 SGHTA and CDR2 FQGNSA. V lost 5 bases to trimming and J lost 4 bases, with 5 bases between them. The CDR3 here is CASSPITEAFF. The DNA of the CDR3 is TGTGCCAGCAGCCCGATCACTGAAGCTTTCTTT.

This clonotype was seen ten or more times. CDR3 DNA sequence: TGCGCCAGCAGCCAAGACGGCGGGGCAACTTCCTACGAGCAGTACTTC. Translated: CASSQDGGATSYEQYF. The rearrangement links TRBV4-3 to TRBJ2-7; D might be TRBD2 (6 bases). V lost 0 bases and J 1 base, leaving 13 bases between the germline ends. Germline CDR1 reads LGHNA; CDR2 reads YSLEER. This CDR3 comprises 16 residues.

Note on this clonotype: The junction departs from germline at one end; a sequencing error may be responsible. The V and J genes are TRBV6-1 and TRBJ1-1; D is unresolved. In germline, CDR1 is MNHNS, CDR2 SASEGT. There are 12 residues in the CDR3. In DNA form, the CDR3 reads TGTGCCAGCAGTGATGTCCGTGCTGAATCTTTCTTT. Its translation: CASSDVRAESFF.

In its sample, this clonotype was seen many times. This chain joins TRBV7-8 and TRBJ2-7, with D uncertain. The CDR3 is made up of 14 amino acids. V was trimmed by 2 bases and J by 2 bases, leaving 10 bases between them. Germline CDR1 and CDR2: SGHVS and FQNEAQ. The CDR3, as DNA: TGTGCCAGCAGCTTAAGTTTCATGGCCTACGAGCAGTACTTC. Its protein is CASSLSFMAYEQYF.

This clonotype was detected ten times or more. The V gene is TRBV7-9, the J gene TRBJ2-5; D remains ambiguous. CDR3 size: 14 residues. V was shortened by 7 bases and J by 7 bases, with 19 bases between the two germline ends. Germline CDR1 SEHNR, CDR2 FQNEAQ (reference sequence). CDR3 in amino acids: CASTSPAEGGTQYF. The CDR3 DNA is TGTGCCAGCACCTCACCAGCCGAAGGTGGGACCCAGTACTTC.

The chain has TRBV11-2 and TRBJ2-7; D might be TRBD1 (6 bases). V lost 7 bases and J lost 0, with 13 bases in between. Germline CDR1 is SGHAT and CDR2 is FQNNGV. The CDR3 covers 14 residues. CDR3 DNA sequence: TGTGCCAGCAACTCTAGGGGGAGCTCCTACGAGCAGTACTTC. Translating gives CASNSRGSSYEQYF.

There are many counts of this clonotype. The rearrangement uses TRBV18 and TRBJ1-2, with a tentative D call TRBD1 (6 bases). The CDR3 is 15 amino acids. CDR1 and CDR2 from the germline V gene are KGHSH and LQKENI. V gave up 1 base and J gave up 0 bases, with 9 bases separating them. CDR3 protein: CASSPQTGPNYGYTF. CDR3 bases: TGTGCCAGCTCACCACAGACAGGACCTAACTATGGCTACACCTTC.

This clonotype was detected only a few times. Compared with germline, one end of the junction differs, possibly owing to a read error. The chain carries TRBV2 and TRBJ2-1; a weak D match, TRBD2 (6 bases). The CDR3 totals 18 residues. Germline CDR1 reads SNHLY; CDR2 reads FYNNEI. The CDR3 sequence: CASSDFVVAGRDFNEKFF. Here the CDR3 DNA reads TGTGCCAGCAGTGATTTTGTCGTGGCGGGACGCGATTTCAATGAGAAGTTCTTC.